This entry describes one T cell receptor (beta chain). What it recognizes is unknown. CD25-based Treg depletion was applied to purified naive CD4+ T cells. Full-length variable regions came from constant-region reverse primers plus semi-nested Nested Universal Primer A PCR. MiXCR, applied by TCRdb to the 5' RACE reads, yields one record per CDR3 protein. Here the sample spans under 35,000 distinct CDR3 sequences, approximately 24% being singletons. Study observations and caveats: Larger-cohort validation covered only one TCR beta V-J rearrangement. Tumor-infiltrating Treg TCR alpha and beta sequences overlapped most with tumor naive CD4+ T cells, then blood naive.

Trimming cost V 1 base and J 2 bases, with 14 bases left between them. The germline V gene encodes CDR1 MGHRA and CDR2 YSYEKL. The CDR3 extends over 16 amino acids. The sequence was collected from a female donor with breast cancer. The sequenced sample was naive CD4+ T cells sorted from a lymph node. Subset of the sample: naive CD4+ T cells, CD4+CD45RA+CD25-. The rearrangement joins TRBV4-1 to TRBJ1-1, with D unclear. CDR3 coding DNA: TGCGCCAGCAGCCAAGTCAGCCGACGACTAAACACTGAAGCTTTCTTT. Protein: CASSQVSRRLNTEAFF.